This T cell receptor (beta chain) was found in a study of lymphopenia after photon versus proton radiotherapy. Measured with immunoSEQ multiplex PCR; TCRdb has only the in-frame clones, and not every one. The sample lists approximately 23,000 clones; 85% to 90% were seen once. Comment on this clone: Its antigen is not identified.

This CDR3 is built from 15 residues. Germline V CDR1 and CDR2: MNHNS, SASEGT. Trimming stripped 6 bases from V and 0 bases from J, with 14 bases between. Study outcomes and limitations: Survival link was tested only in deceased patients; proton benefit remains a possibility. A bigger post-nadir fall in TCR diversity correlated inversely with survival time in deceased patients. After lymphocyte nadir, photon-treated repertoires showed oligoclonal expansion, especially CD8+ Temra.

The clonotype was recovered from an older man with esophageal cancer. The sequencing used peripheral blood, collected from a patient treated with proton-based radiotherapy. This sequence joins TRBV6-1 and TRBJ2-5; tentatively, D is TRBD2 (6 bases). CDR3 coding DNA: TGTGCCAGCAGGAGGGGCGGAGGGTACCAAGAGACCCAGTACTTC. It yields the protein CASRRGGGYQETQYF.